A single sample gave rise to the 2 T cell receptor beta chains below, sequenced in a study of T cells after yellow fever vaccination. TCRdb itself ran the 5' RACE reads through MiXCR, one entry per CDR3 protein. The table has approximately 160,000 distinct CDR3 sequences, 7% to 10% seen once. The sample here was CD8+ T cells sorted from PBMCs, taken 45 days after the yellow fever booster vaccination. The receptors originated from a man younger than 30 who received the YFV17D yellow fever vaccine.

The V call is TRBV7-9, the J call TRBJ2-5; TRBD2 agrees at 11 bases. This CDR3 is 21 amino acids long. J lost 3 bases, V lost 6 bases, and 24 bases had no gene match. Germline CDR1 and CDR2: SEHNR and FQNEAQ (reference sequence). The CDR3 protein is CASSSPRSSDPGLAEKETQYF. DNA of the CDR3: TGTGCCAGCAGTTCCCCCCGATCAAGCGATCCGGGACTAGCGGAAAAAGAGACCCAGTACTTC.

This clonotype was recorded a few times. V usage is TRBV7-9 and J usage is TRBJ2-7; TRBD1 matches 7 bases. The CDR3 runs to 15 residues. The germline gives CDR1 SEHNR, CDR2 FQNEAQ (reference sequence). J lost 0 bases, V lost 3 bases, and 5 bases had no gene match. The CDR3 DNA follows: TGTGCCAGCAGCTTGAGGTCAGGGGGCTCCTACGAGCAGTACTTC. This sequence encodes CASSLRSGGSYEQYF.